Following are 14 T cell receptor beta chains from one sample sequenced in a study of T cell responses to AZD1222 COVID-19 vaccine. Data came from immunoSEQ multiplex PCR; TCRdb stores just in-frame clones and leaves some out. The sample gives about 98,000 clones, over 75% of which show up once; approximately 5.5% is in the top ten. This specimen consisted of peripheral blood, obtained on day 0 of AZD1222 vaccination. These receptors all come from an adult in good health.

The rearrangement uses TRBV14 and TRBJ2-5; D is perhaps TRBD1 (5 bases). This CDR3 is built from 16 residues. V lost 0 bases and J 5 bases, leaving 16 bases between the germline ends. The germline V gene encodes CDR1 SGHDN and CDR2 FVKESK. The CDR3: CASSQEGVGEWETQYF. CDR3 nucleotide sequence: TGTGCCAGCAGCCAAGAAGGGGTAGGGGAATGGGAGACCCAGTACTTC.

This chain links TRBV19 with TRBJ2-3, with 11 bases that match TRBD2. The CDR3 has 14 amino acids. Trimming at V came to 5 bases and at J to 11 bases, leaving 9 bases not matched to a gene. The V gene's germline CDR1 is LNHDA and CDR2 SQIVND (reference sequence). CDR3 nucleotide sequence: TGTGCCAGTAGTGTCGGACTAGCGGGCCAAAGGCAGTATTTT. Protein product: CASSVGLAGQRQYF.

Regarding this clone: The junction differs from germline at one of its ends, possibly a read error. The genes are TRBV7-7 and TRBJ2-5, with D uncertain. Germline V gene lookup returns CDR1 SSHAT and CDR2 FNYEAQ (reference sequence). The CDR3 loop spans 15 amino acids. CDR3: CASSSGVSLQETQYF. The DNA of the CDR3 is TGTGCTAGCAGCTCCGGAGTTTCCCTCCAGGAGACCCAGTACTTC.

The V and J genes are TRBV4-3 and TRBJ1-6; TRBD1 is a possible D gene (5 bases). Per germline, CDR1 LGHNA and CDR2 YSLEER. Trimming took off 0 bases at V and 10 bases at J, with 19 bases between the two ends. The CDR3 has 17 amino acids. The CDR3 bases are TGCGCCAGCAGCCAAGAAATCTCCGGGACTTTCTCCTCACCCCTCCACTTT. This encodes CASSQEISGTFSSPLHF.

The rearrangement uses TRBV7-9 and TRBJ2-1; D is perhaps TRBD2 (5 bases). There are 16 residues in the CDR3. Trimming took off 5 bases at V and 2 bases at J, with 16 bases between the two ends. Germline V gene sequence: CDR1 SEHNR, CDR2 FQNEAQ (reference sequence). CDR3: CASSLQEGIAYNEQFF. CDR3 sequence (DNA): TGTGCCAGCAGCCTACAAGAGGGAATAGCCTACAATGAGCAGTTCTTC. The full variable domain, its missing parts supplied by reference TRBV7-9 and TRBJ2-1, is DTGVSQNPRHKITKRGQNVTFRCDPISEHNRLYWYRQTLGQGPEFLTYFQNEAQLEKSRLLSDRFSAERPKGSFSTLEIQRTEQGDSAMYLCASSLQEGIAYNEQFFGPGTRLTVL.

This chain joins TRBV9 and TRBJ2-1; 8 nucleotides match TRBD1. CDR3 size: 16 residues. Germline CDR1 and CDR2: SGDLS and YYNGEE. The V gene end was trimmed by 0 bases and the J gene end by 4 bases; junction bases not matched to a gene: 6. CDR3 amino acids: CASSVAGTGGYNEQFF. For the CDR3, the DNA is TGTGCCAGCAGCGTAGCTGGGACAGGTGGTTACAATGAGCAGTTCTTC.

V usage is TRBV4-2 and J usage is TRBJ2-6, with D perhaps matching TRBD2 (5 bases). CDR1 is LGHNA, CDR2 YNFKEQ, per germline. The CDR3 totals 18 residues. V was shortened by 2 bases and J by 0 bases, with 14 bases between the two germline ends. The CDR3 nucleotides are TGTGCCAGCAGCCAAACGGACTTATCAGCCTCTGGGGCCAACGTCCTGACTTTC. Protein: CASSQTDLSASGANVLTF.

The V and J genes are TRBV7-6 and TRBJ2-3; D remains ambiguous. Germline V lookup: CDR1 SGHVS, CDR2 FNYEAQ. Trimming took off 2 bases at V and 0 bases at J, with 12 bases between the two ends. The CDR3 is 16 amino acids. The DNA of the CDR3 is TGTGCCAGCAGCTTATTCCCGACGACTAGCACAGATACGCAGTATTTT. Translation: CASSLFPTTSTDTQYF. Full variable domain (remainder filled in from reference TRBV7-6 and TRBJ2-3): GAGVSQSPRYKVTKRGQDVALRCDPISGHVSLYWYRQALGQGPEFLTYFNYEAQQDKSGLPNDRFSAERPEGSISTLTIQRTEQRDSAMYRCASSLFPTTSTDTQYFGPGTRLTVL.

The chain employs TRBV4-1 and TRBJ1-5; D is unresolved. Germline V CDR1 and CDR2: MGHRA, YSYEKL. The V and J ends lost 1 base and 0 bases respectively, with 7 bases between them. The CDR3 length is 15 residues. CDR3 amino acids: CASSQVSDSNQPQHF. CDR3 DNA sequence: TGCGCCAGCAGCCAAGTATCAGATAGCAATCAGCCCCAGCATTTT.

The chain links TRBV28 to TRBJ2-7; 9 bases are shared with TRBD2. V lost 5 bases and J lost 4; bases outside the gene matches: 9. This CDR3 comprises 15 residues. CDR1 is MDHEN and CDR2 is SYDVKM in the germline V gene. CDR3 DNA sequence: TGTGCCAGCAGTATTAGCGGGAGTACTAATTACGAGCAGTACTTC. Amino acid sequence: CASSISGSTNYEQYF.

The rearrangement uses TRBV6-5 and TRBJ1-1; weak D call: TRBD1 (5 bases). The CDR3 extends over 12 amino acids. The germline CDR1 and CDR2 sequences are MNHEY and SVGAGI. V dropped 5 bases and J dropped 5 bases, with 9 bases sitting between them. In DNA form, the CDR3 reads TGTGCCAGCAGTCCAGGGTCGACTGAAGCTTTCTTT. Its protein product is CASSPGSTEAFF.

The chain combines TRBV28 with TRBJ2-3; 8 bases map to TRBD2. This CDR3 comprises 17 residues. CDR1 is MDHEN and CDR2 is SYDVKM in the germline V gene. Losses at the gene ends were 4 bases for V and 6 bases for J; bases not matched to a gene: 15. The DNA of the CDR3 is TGTGCCAGCAGTTCTTTGGGGCTAGCGGGCCCCGGGGATACGCAGTATTTT. Encoded protein: CASSSLGLAGPGDTQYF.

This clone was detected a few times. The rearrangement joins TRBV7-8 to TRBJ1-4; D not resolved. Germline V gives CDR1 SGHVS, CDR2 FQNEAQ. The CDR3 length is 13 residues. With 3 bases removed from V and 8 bases from J, the gap between germline ends came to 10 bases. CDR3 nucleotide sequence: TGTGCCAGCAGCTTTGACCGACGGGAAAAACTGTTTTTT. Protein: CASSFDRREKLFF.

The CDR3 sequence is CASRAPGHSGNTIYF. The CDR3 DNA sequence: TGTGCCAGCAGAGCTCCGGGCCACTCTGGAAACACCATATATTTT. The V gene is TRBV6-5, the J gene TRBJ1-3, with D hard to call. The V end lost 6 bases, the J end lost 0 bases, and 12 bases lay between the germline ends. CDR3 size: 15 residues. Germline loops: CDR1 MNHEY, CDR2 SVGAGI.